Reported below is one T cell receptor (beta chain). These data originate in a study of blood T cell repertoires in COVID-19. Generated by immunoSEQ multiplex PCR, the TCRdb table keeps only in-frame clones and is missing some. The sample has 150,000 to 200,000 clones, about 92% seen once. In germline, CDR1 is MGHRA, CDR2 YSYEKL. V lost 0 bases and J 4 bases, leaving 12 bases between the germline ends. The CDR3 extends over 15 amino acids. The rearrangement links TRBV4-1 to TRBJ2-5; D not certain. The receptor's source is a man younger than 45 with COVID-19, enrolled during active disease. Sequencing was performed on peripheral blood. CDR3 DNA: TGCGCCAGCAGCCAAGATAACGGAGTCCGAGAGACCCAGTACTTC. Protein sequence: CASSQDNGVRETQYF.